Presented here are 6 T cell receptor beta chains from one specimen sequenced in a study of OX40 agonist ivuxolimab in advanced cancers. Only in-frame clones appear in the TCRdb table, and some are missing; sequencing was by immunoSEQ multiplex PCR. The sample has 60,000 to 85,000 clones; 75% to 90% are singletons. The sample consisted of CD4+ or CD8+ T cells sorted from blood, taken in a trial of the OX40 agonist ivuxolimab. The receptors shown here come from an adult with an advanced solid tumor such as melanoma, head and neck, liver or kidney cancer.

This clone was seen only a few times. The chain employs TRBV4-1 and TRBJ1-3; D call uncertain. The CDR3 consists of 15 residues. The germline gives CDR1 MGHRA, CDR2 YSYEKL. Trimming cost V 0 bases and J 4 bases, with 10 bases left between them. CDR3 bases: TGCGCCAGCAGCCAAGATCGGTATCAGGGAAACACCATATATTTT. It specifies CASSQDRYQGNTIYF.

The chain's CDR3 is CASSLQRENEQYF. The CDR3 DNA reads TGTGCCAGCAGCCTTCAGCGGGAGAACGAGCAGTACTTC. The rearrangement joins TRBV7-2 to TRBJ2-7; the match to TRBD2 covers 8 bases. Germline V lookup: CDR1 SGHTA, CDR2 FQGNSA. V dropped 5 bases and J dropped 5; count of bases not matched to a gene: 5. The CDR3 runs to 13 residues.

This clone was seen just once. This chain joins TRBV6-1 and TRBJ2-7, with a tentative D call TRBD1 (5 bases). The V and J ends lost 6 bases and 7 bases respectively, with 10 bases between them. The CDR3 extends over 11 amino acids. Per the germline V gene, CDR1 is MNHNS and CDR2 is SASEGT. This CDR3 reads CASRERQEQYF. As DNA, the CDR3 is TGTGCCAGCAGGGAACGACAGGAGCAGTACTTC.

The rearrangement uses TRBV4-2 and TRBJ2-5; TRBD2 agrees at 8 bases. V was pared by 3 bases and J by 2 bases, with 14 bases of the junction left unmatched. Germline loops: CDR1 LGHNA, CDR2 YNFKEQ. The CDR3 consists of 18 residues. This CDR3 reads CASSQFAGGGGEQETQYF. The CDR3 DNA reads as TGTGCCAGCAGCCAGTTCGCGGGGGGCGGGGGAGAGCAAGAGACCCAGTACTTC.

The chain is built from TRBV7-2 and TRBJ2-2; perhaps D is TRBD1 or TRBD2 (5 bases each). CDR1 SGHTA and CDR2 FQGNSA come from the germline V gene. The CDR3 runs to 14 residues. Trimming cost V 5 bases and J 7 bases, with 14 bases left between them. CDR3 protein: CASSLGTGSGELFF. The CDR3 nucleotides are TGTGCCAGCAGCCTCGGGACGGGGAGCGGGGAGCTGTTTTTT.

This rearrangement joins TRBV9 to TRBJ2-2, with TRBD1 matching over 7 bases. Germline CDR1 reads SGDLS; CDR2 reads YYNGEE. This CDR3 comprises 17 residues. V was pared by 3 bases and J by 7 bases, with 15 bases of the junction left unmatched. CDR3 DNA sequence: TGTGCCAGCAGCGGACGCCCGGGACAGACTCCCAGCGGGGAGCTGTTTTTT. This gives the protein CASSGRPGQTPSGELFF.